The present entry profiles one TCR beta chain with its context. The V segment lost 4 bases and the J segment 2 bases; nucleotides outside the gene matches: 7. The CDR3 runs 15 residues. Looked up from germline, CDR1 is LGHNA and CDR2 is YNFKEQ. The sample is drawn from a study of blood T cell repertoires in COVID-19. Whole-study context: The United States, Italy and Spain were the sources of the acute and convalescent COVID-19 samples. Sources were T cells, B-cell-depleted T cells, or PBMCs; the material itself was cDNA or gDNA.

Per the authors' pipeline: Amplification with reference gene primers provided the estimates of nucleated cell counts. Clones were sequenced by immunoSEQ multiplex PCR, and TCRdb holds only the in-frame ones, with some missing. V and J calls plus clone size are reproduced from that table; the DNA served to infer D and trimming. The sample lists approximately 250,000 clones; 84% were seen once. The material sequenced was peripheral blood. This chain connects TRBV4-2 to TRBJ2-7, with 8 nucleotides matching TRBD2. This clonotype originated in a human donor in a cohort sampled during active COVID-19. The CDR3 spells CASSRREGLPYEQYF. The CDR3, as DNA: TGTGCCAGCAGCCGCCGGGAGGGCCTCCCCTACGAGCAGTACTTC.